The rows below give T cell receptor beta chains drawn from one sample of a study of CD8 T cells in ankylosing spondylitis. TCRdb itself ran the 5' RACE reads through MiXCR, one entry per CDR3 protein. The sample holds 200,000 to 300,000 distinct CDR3 sequences, 24% seen once. The sample was blood, either unsorted or a sorted T cell fraction (not recorded which). The source of these receptors is a male donor with ankylosing spondylitis or in good health (not recorded which). CDR3s include the opening cysteine and the closing phenylalanine or tryptophan. The D gene is left open where the match is weak. Clone size is not always given. Where it is, it says once, few, many or a class for expanded clones.

J: TRBJ1-5; D: -; V: TRBV12-3/TRBV12-4; size: few; DNA: TGTGCCAGCAGCCTAAGGTCCGAACAGCCCCAGCATTTT; CDR3: CASSLRSEQPQHF
J: TRBJ1-2; D: -; V: TRBV6-5; size: many; DNA: TGTGCCAGCAGTTCCCAAACGACAGGTGGTTACTATGGCTACACCTTC; CDR3: CASSSQTTGGYYGYTF
J: TRBJ2-5; D: TRBD1; V: TRBV29-1; size: many; DNA: TGCAGCGTTGAACCGACAGGGTTAGAGACCCAGTACTTC; CDR3: CSVEPTGLETQYF
J: TRBJ2-3; D: TRBD1; V: TRBV24-1; size: few; DNA: TGTGCCACCAGTGACAGGACAGGGGCCCAAGGAGATACGCAGTATTTT; CDR3: CATSDRTGAQGDTQYF
J: TRBJ2-2; D: -; V: TRBV20-1; size: -; DNA: TGCAGTGCTAGAGTAACAGGCTACTCGAACACCGGGGAGCTGTTTTTT; CDR3: CSARVTGYSNTGELFF
J: TRBJ1-5; D: -; V: TRBV20-1; size: -; DNA: TGCAGTGCTAGCAAACTAGGAGGGTTTCAGCCCCAGCATTTT; CDR3: CSASKLGGFQPQHF
J: TRBJ1-6; D: -; V: TRBV20-1; size: many; DNA: TGCAGTGCTAGTTTTCTAGGTAGTGATTCACCCCTCCACTTT; CDR3: CSASFLGSDSPLHF
J: TRBJ2-7; D: -; V: TRBV20-1; size: -; DNA: TGCAGTGCTAGAACCAGGGGGGCCCTTTCGACCTTCTTC; CDR3: CSARTRGALSTFF
J: TRBJ2-1; D: -; V: TRBV6-1; size: few; DNA: TGTGCCAGCACCGGGGCGATCGGCAATGAGCAGTTCTTC; CDR3: CASTGAIGNEQFF
J: TRBJ2-1; D: TRBD2; V: TRBV10-1; size: -; DNA: TGCGCCAGCAGCGTAACTAGCGGGGGTGGTAATGAGCAGTTCTTC; CDR3: CASSVTSGGGNEQFF